What follows is one TCR beta chain and its context. The antigen is unknown. CD45RO/CCR7/CD25/CD127/CD95/CD27 separated CD4+ naive, central memory, regulatory and stem cell-like memory cells by sorting. These data come from a study of beta chain features in type 1 diabetes. Overall study findings and caveats: Sampled from patients, naive, central memory and Treg TCRB repertoires appeared more similar than those sampled from healthy donors. There were fewer insertions and more deletions at the VDJ junctions of type 1 diabetes patients. Significant though moderate, a shortening of TCRB CDR3s appeared in all four CD4+ subsets of Type 1 diabetes patients.

Expressed TCRB transcripts were sequenced because the isolated RNA had all been reverse transcribed beforehand. The protocol was immunoSEQ multiplex PCR, while the TCRdb copy is restricted to in-frame clones and leaves out a portion. The sample records 350,000 or so clones, around 20% being singletons. V was pared by 7 bases and J by 0 bases, with 8 bases of the junction left unmatched. The germline V gene encodes CDR1 LGHNA and CDR2 YNFKEQ. The CDR3 runs 17 residues. The sample consisted of naive CD4+ T cells from blood. The chain is built from TRBV4-2 and TRBJ2-3; 12 bases map to TRBD2. The source of this sequence is a young woman in good health. CDR3 nucleotide sequence: TGTGCCAGCAACCATCCTAGCGGGAGGGAAAGCACAGATACGCAGTATTTT. Its translation is CASNHPSGRESTDTQYF.